A single sample is the source of the 13 T cell receptor beta chains below, sequenced in a study of T-cell reconstitution after alpha-beta-depleted transplantation in children. Unique molecular identifiers were used in preparing the TCRbeta library. TCRdb used MiXCR to reprocess the PCR reads, holding one entry per CDR3 protein. The sample consists of fewer than 350,000 distinct CDR3 sequences, about 9.9% of them appearing once. Sequenced here: peripheral blood, sampled 180 days after TCRalphabeta/CD19-depleted stem cell transplant. The receptors come from a male patient aged 2-15 years who had a stem cell transplant for chronic granulomatous disease, so the T cells may come from the graft donor.

This clonotype has a count of ten or more. J is TRBJ2-1 and V is TRBV2, with D possibly matching TRBD2 (5 bases). CDR1 is SNHLY, CDR2 FYNNEI, per germline. V lost 10 bases to trimming and J lost 11 bases, with 12 bases between them. The CDR3 contains 10 residues. The CDR3 region is CATAGVQQFF. The CDR3 DNA reads TGTGCCACCGCCGGGGTCCAGCAGTTCTTC.

This clonotype was seen at least ten times. The chain recombines TRBV5-1 with TRBJ2-6; 8 nucleotides match TRBD1. The CDR3 runs to 16 residues. From germline, CDR1 is SGHRS and CDR2 YFSETQ. V lost 4 bases and J lost 2; bases outside the gene matches: 5. CDR3 sequence reads: CASSQPTGAGANVLTF. CDR3 DNA sequence: TGCGCCAGCAGCCAGCCGACAGGGGCTGGGGCCAACGTCCTGACTTTC. Variable domain in full (rest from reference TRBV5-1 and TRBJ2-6): KAGVTQTPRYLIKTRGQQVTLSCSPISGHRSVSWYQQTPGQGLQFLFEYFSETQRNKGNFPGRFSGRQFSNSRSEMNVSTLELGDSALYLCASSQPTGAGANVLTFGAGSRLTVL.

This clonotype occurred many times. The gene calls are TRBV6-5 and TRBJ2-4; D not certain. This CDR3 has 13 residues. CDR1 is MNHEY, CDR2 SVGAGI, per germline. Trimming cost V 0 bases and J 13 bases, with 13 bases left between them. For the CDR3, the DNA is TGTGCCAGCAGTTACTCCGACCGAGAGCCGCAGTACTTC. Encoded protein: CASSYSDREPQYF.

This clonotype was detected many times. The gene calls are TRBV10-3 and TRBJ2-3, with 9 positions matching TRBD2. This CDR3 contains 12 residues. The trim removed 10 bases at V and 1 base at J, leaving 0 bases unmatched. Germline CDR1 and CDR2: ENHRY and SYGVKD. The CDR3 region has the DNA TGTGCCACTAGCGGGGGCACAGATACGCAGTATTTT. Its protein product is CATSGGTDTQYF.

This clonotype was observed many times. This sequence joins TRBV5-1 and TRBJ1-3; D is possibly TRBD1 (6 bases). Trimming pared 4 bases from V and 2 bases from J, leaving 10 bases between. Germline lookup yields CDR1 SGHRS and CDR2 YFSETQ. The CDR3 runs 14 residues. The CDR3 DNA reads as TGCGCCAGCAGCCCGAGGACAGCTGGAAACACCATATATTTT. It codes for CASSPRTAGNTIYF. The full variable domain, completed using reference TRBV5-1 and TRBJ1-3, is KAGVTQTPRYLIKTRGQQVTLSCSPISGHRSVSWYQQTPGQGLQFLFEYFSETQRNKGNFPGRFSGRQFSNSRSEMNVSTLELGDSALYLCASSPRTAGNTIYFGEGSWLTVV.

This clonotype was recorded a few times. The V and J genes are TRBV4-2 and TRBJ2-6, with D possibly matching TRBD1 (6 bases). This CDR3 spans 16 amino acids. In germline, CDR1 is LGHNA, CDR2 YNFKEQ. V lost 0 bases, J lost 8 bases, and 14 bases lay in between. The CDR3 loop is CASSQETGKGSNVLTF. In DNA, the CDR3 is TGTGCCAGCAGCCAAGAAACAGGGAAGGGGTCCAACGTCCTGACTTTC.

This clonotype has at least ten counts. This chain connects TRBV6-2 or TRBV6-3 to TRBJ2-5; possible D gene TRBD2, 5 bases. CDR3 length: 13 residues. Germline V gives CDR1 MNHEY, CDR2 SVGEGT. V was shortened by 6 bases and J by 2 bases, with 10 bases between the two germline ends. CDR3 residues: CASRRAEQETQYF. Here the CDR3 DNA reads TGTGCCAGCAGACGAGCGGAACAAGAGACCCAGTACTTC.

This clonotype came up many times. The chain uses TRBV4-3 and TRBJ2-1; 8 positions match TRBD2. CDR3 length equals 17 residues. Losses at the gene ends were 0 bases for V and 4 bases for J; bases not matched to a gene: 8. Germline values: CDR1 LGHNA, CDR2 YSLEER. In DNA form, the CDR3 reads TGCGCCAGCAGCCAAGACCCCCGGGCTAGCGGGTACAATGAGCAGTTCTTC. Encoded protein: CASSQDPRASGYNEQFF.

This clonotype was seen many times. The chain is built from TRBV29-1 and TRBJ2-1; D is perhaps TRBD1 or TRBD2 (5 bases each). The CDR3 contains 19 residues. Germline V CDR1 and CDR2: SQVTM, ANQGSEA. V lost 2 bases and J lost 0, with 23 bases in between. CDR3 region: CSVEHKKRGAVSSYNEQFF. The CDR3 bases are TGCAGCGTTGAACATAAGAAGAGGGGAGCGGTAAGCTCCTACAATGAGCAGTTCTTC.

This clonotype was observed at least ten times. The chain uses TRBV29-1 and TRBJ1-2, with D tentatively TRBD1 (5 bases). The CDR3 loop spans 13 amino acids. Trimming removed 3 bases at V and 5 bases at J, with 13 bases between. Germline CDR1 is SQVTM and CDR2 is ANQGSEA. DNA of the CDR3: TGCAGCGTTGATTCCCCGAAGGGGTATGGCTACACCTTC. Amino acids: CSVDSPKGYGYTF.

In this sample, this clonotype turned up many times. The V gene is TRBV18, the J gene TRBJ2-3; 10 bases agree with TRBD2. V was pared by 5 bases and J by 1 base, with 3 bases of the junction left unmatched. The CDR3 loop spans 15 amino acids. The V gene's germline CDR1 is KGHSH and CDR2 LQKENI. The CDR3 reads CASSKTSGGTDTQYF. CDR3 sequence (DNA): TGTGCCAGCTCAAAAACTAGCGGGGGCACAGATACGCAGTATTTT.

The rearrangement joins TRBV28 to TRBJ2-5; possible D gene TRBD2, 5 bases. The germline V and J ends were trimmed by 5 bases and 9 bases, with 22 bases remaining between them. Germline V gene lookup returns CDR1 MDHEN and CDR2 SYDVKM. This CDR3 is 15 amino acids long. CDR3 nucleotide sequence: TGTGCCAGCAGTACGCGGAGTTCCCGGACTTGGGCCCAGTACTTC. It encodes CASSTRSSRTWAQYF.

This clonotype was seen ten or more times. J is TRBJ2-1 and V is TRBV5-1; D might be TRBD2 (5 bases). The length of the CDR3 is 15 residues. V lost 4 bases and J lost 0, with 11 bases in between. Germline CDR1 SGHRS, CDR2 YFSETQ. CDR3 sequence (DNA): TGCGCCAGCAGCCAGACTACCAGCTCCTACAATGAGCAGTTCTTC. Residues: CASSQTTSSYNEQFF.